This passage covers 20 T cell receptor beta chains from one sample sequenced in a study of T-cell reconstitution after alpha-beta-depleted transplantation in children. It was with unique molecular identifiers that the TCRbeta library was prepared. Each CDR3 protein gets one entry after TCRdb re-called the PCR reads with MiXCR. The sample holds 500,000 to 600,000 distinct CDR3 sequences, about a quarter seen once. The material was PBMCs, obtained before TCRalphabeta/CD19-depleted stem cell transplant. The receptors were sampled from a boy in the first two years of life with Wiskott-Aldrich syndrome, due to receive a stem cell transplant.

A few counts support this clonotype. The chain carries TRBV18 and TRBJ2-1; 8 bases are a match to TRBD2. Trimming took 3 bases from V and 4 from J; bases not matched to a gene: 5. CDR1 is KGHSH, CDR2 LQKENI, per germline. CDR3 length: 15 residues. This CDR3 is CASSPWTSRYNEQFF. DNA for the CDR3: TGTGCCAGCTCACCTTGGACTAGCCGGTACAATGAGCAGTTCTTC.

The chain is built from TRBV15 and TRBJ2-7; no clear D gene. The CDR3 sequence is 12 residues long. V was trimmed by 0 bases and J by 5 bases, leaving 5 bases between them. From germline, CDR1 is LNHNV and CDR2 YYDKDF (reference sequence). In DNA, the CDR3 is TGTGCCACCAGCAGAGATTTCGACGAGCAGTACTTC. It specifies CATSRDFDEQYF.

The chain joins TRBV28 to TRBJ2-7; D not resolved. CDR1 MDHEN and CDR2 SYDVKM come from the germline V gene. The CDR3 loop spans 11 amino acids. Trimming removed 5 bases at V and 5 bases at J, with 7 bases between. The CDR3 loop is CASSAVHEQYF. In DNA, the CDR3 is TGTGCCAGCAGTGCTGTCCACGAGCAGTACTTC.

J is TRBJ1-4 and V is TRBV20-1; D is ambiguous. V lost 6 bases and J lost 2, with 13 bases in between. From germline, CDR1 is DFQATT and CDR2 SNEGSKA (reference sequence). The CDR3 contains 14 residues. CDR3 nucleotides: TGCAGTGCCAGGAGGGTGGGGACTAATGAAAAACTGTTTTTT. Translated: CSARRVGTNEKLFF.

DNA for the CDR3: TGTGCCAGCAAAGGGGGACTAGCGACGTACGAGCAGTACTTC. Translating it yields CASKGGLATYEQYF. The chain recombines TRBV6-1 with TRBJ2-7; 10 bases agree with TRBD2. This CDR3 has 14 residues. The V segment lost 7 bases and the J segment 4 bases; nucleotides outside the gene matches: 7. In germline, CDR1 is MNHNS, CDR2 SASEGT.

CDR3: CASSLRRTSGTVGETQYF. In DNA form, the CDR3 reads TGTGCCAGCAGTCTAAGAAGGACTAGCGGGACTGTGGGAGAGACCCAGTACTTC. This chain uses TRBV2 with TRBJ2-5, with TRBD2 matching over 12 bases. Germline lookup yields CDR1 SNHLY and CDR2 FYNNEI. This CDR3 is 18 amino acids long. V gave up 5 bases and J gave up 4 bases; unmatched junction bases: 14.

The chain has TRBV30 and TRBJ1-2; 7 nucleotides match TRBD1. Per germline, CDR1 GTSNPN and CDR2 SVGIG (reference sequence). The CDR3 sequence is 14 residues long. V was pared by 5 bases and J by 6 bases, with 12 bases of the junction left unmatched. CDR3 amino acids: CAWVLNRGRDGYTF. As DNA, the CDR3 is TGTGCCTGGGTCCTCAACAGGGGAAGAGATGGCTACACCTTC. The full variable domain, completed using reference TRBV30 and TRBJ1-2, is SQTIHQWPATLVQPVGSPLSLECTVEGTSNPNLYWYRQAAGRGLQLLFYSVGIGQISSEVPQNLSASRPQDRQFILSSKKLLLSDSGFYLCAWVLNRGRDGYTFGSGTRLTVV.

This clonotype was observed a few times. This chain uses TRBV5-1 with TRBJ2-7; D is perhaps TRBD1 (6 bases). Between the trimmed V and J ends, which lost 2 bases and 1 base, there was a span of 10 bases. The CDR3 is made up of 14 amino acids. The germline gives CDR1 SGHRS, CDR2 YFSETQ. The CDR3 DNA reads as TGCGCCAGCAGCTTATTGACAGGTTCCTACGAGCAGTACTTC. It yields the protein CASSLLTGSYEQYF.

CDR3 coding DNA: TGTGCCAGCAGTTTCGGCAGGTTGCAAGAGACCCAGTACTTC. Its protein product is CASSFGRLQETQYF. The rearrangement links TRBV12-3 or TRBV12-4 to TRBJ2-5; unclear D gene. CDR3 length equals 14 residues. V lost 3 bases and J lost 2, with 10 bases in between.

CDR3: CASTGVAASNEQFF. CDR3 DNA sequence: TGCGCCAGCACCGGGGTAGCGGCCTCCAATGAGCAGTTCTTC. The genes are TRBV5-1 and TRBJ2-1; tentatively, D is TRBD2 (6 bases). The CDR3 has 14 residues. Germline V lookup: CDR1 SGHRS, CDR2 YFSETQ. Deletions cut 6 bases from V and 6 bases from J, with 16 bases between.

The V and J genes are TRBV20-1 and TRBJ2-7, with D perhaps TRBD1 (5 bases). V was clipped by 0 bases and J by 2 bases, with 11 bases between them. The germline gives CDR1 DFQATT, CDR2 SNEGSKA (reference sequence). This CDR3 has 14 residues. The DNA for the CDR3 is TGCAGTGCTAGAGATCGAACAGGAACCTACGAGCAGTACTTC. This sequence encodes CSARDRTGTYEQYF.

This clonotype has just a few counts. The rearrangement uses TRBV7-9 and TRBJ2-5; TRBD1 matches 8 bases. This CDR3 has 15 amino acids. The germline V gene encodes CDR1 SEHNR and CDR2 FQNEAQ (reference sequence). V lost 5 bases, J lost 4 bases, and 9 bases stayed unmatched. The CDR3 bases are TGTGCCAGCAGCCCCCCGGGACAGGTCTTAGAGACCCAGTACTTC. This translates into CASSPPGQVLETQYF.

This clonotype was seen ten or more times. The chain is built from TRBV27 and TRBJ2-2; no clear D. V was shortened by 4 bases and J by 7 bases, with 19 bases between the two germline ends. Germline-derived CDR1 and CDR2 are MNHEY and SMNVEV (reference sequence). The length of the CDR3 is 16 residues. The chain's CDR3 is CASSSPTDLLGGELFF. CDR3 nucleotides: TGTGCCAGCAGTTCCCCCACGGACCTATTGGGCGGGGAGCTGTTTTTT.

CDR3 residues: CASSVSGTGVYEQYF. The CDR3 nucleotides are TGCGCCAGCAGCGTCTCCGGGACAGGGGTTTACGAGCAGTACTTC. The chain combines TRBV5-1 with TRBJ2-7, with 10 nucleotides matching TRBD1. Trimming took 4 bases from V and 4 from J; bases not matched to a gene: 8. There are 15 residues in the CDR3. The V gene's germline CDR1 is SGHRS and CDR2 YFSETQ.

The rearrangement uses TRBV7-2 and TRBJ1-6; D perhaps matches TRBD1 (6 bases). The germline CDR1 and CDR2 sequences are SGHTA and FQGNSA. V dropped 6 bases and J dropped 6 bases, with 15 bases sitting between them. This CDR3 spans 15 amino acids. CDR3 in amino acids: CASRDNRALNSPLHF. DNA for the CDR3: TGTGCCAGCAGAGACAACAGGGCACTTAATTCACCCCTCCACTTT.

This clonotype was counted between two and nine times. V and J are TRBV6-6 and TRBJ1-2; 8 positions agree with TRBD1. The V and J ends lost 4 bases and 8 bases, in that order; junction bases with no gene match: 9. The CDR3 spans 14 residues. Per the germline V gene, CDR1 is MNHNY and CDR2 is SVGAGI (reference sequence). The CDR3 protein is CASSFMQGANGYTF. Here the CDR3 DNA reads TGTGCCAGCAGTTTTATGCAGGGGGCTAACGGCTACACCTTC.

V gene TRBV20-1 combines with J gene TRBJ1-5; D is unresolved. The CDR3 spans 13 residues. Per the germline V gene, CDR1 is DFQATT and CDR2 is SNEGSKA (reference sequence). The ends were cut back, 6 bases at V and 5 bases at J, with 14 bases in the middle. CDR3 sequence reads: CSAHPSLDQPQHF. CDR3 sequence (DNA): TGCAGTGCCCACCCTTCCCTAGATCAGCCCCAGCATTTT.

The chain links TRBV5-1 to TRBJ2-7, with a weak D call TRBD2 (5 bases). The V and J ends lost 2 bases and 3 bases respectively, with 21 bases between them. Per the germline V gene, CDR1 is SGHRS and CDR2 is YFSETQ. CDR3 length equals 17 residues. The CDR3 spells CASSLLPHDGGDYEQYF. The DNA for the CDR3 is TGCGCCAGCAGCTTACTCCCCCATGACGGAGGAGACTACGAGCAGTACTTC.

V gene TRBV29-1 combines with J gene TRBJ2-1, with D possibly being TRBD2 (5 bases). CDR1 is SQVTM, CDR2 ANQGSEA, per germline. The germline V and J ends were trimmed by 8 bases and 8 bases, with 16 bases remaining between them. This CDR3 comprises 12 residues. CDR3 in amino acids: CSWTGDGDEQFF. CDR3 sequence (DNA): TGCAGCTGGACTGGCGACGGCGATGAGCAGTTCTTC.

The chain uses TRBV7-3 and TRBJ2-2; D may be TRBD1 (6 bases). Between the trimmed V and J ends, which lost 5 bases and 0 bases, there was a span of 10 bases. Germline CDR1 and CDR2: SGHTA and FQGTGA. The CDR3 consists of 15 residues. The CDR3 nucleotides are TGTGCCAGCAGCCCGGGACACACGAACACCGGGGAGCTGTTTTTT. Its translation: CASSPGHTNTGELFF.